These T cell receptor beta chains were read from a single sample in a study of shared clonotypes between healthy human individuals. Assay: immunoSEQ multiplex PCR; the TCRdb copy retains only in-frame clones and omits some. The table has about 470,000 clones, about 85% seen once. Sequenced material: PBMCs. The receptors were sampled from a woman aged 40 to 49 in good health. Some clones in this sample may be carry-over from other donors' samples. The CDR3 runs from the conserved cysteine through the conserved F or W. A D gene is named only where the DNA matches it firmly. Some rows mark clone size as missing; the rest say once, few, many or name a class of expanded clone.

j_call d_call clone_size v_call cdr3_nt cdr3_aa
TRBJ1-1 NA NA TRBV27 TGTGCCAGCAGTGGCCCGGGCACCCACACTGAAGCTTTCTTT CASSGPGTHTEAFF
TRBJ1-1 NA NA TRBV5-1 TGCGCCAGCAGCTTGGCTGATGGGGGTGCTGAAGCTTTCTTT CASSLADGGAEAFF
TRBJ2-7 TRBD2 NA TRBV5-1 TGCGCCAGCAGCCATGGGACTAGCGGGATCGAGCAGTACTTC CASSHGTSGIEQYF
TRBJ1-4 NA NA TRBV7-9 TGTGCCAGCCAATTTGGGACGGCGGGGGAAAAACTGTTTTTT CASQFGTAGEKLFF
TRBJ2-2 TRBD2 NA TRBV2 TGTGCCAGCAGTGGCGGGAGTGCCGGGGAGCTGTTTTTT CASSGGSAGELFF
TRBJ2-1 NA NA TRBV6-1 TGTGCCAGCAGTGAAGCGGGCTATGAGCAGTTCTTC CASSEAGYEQFF
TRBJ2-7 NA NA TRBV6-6 TGTGCCAGCAGTTACTCACTTACGGCCAACGAGCAGTACTTC CASSYSLTANEQYF
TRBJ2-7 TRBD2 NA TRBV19 TGTGCCAGTAGTGAGACTAGCGGAAGATTCCAGTACTTC CASSETSGRFQYF
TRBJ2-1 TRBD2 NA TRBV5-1 TGCGCCAGCAGCTTGCTGGGAGGGGACCACAATGAGCAGTTCTTC CASSLLGGDHNEQFF
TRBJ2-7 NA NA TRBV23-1 TGCGCCAGCAGTCAATCGAAAGGACAGCCGTTGACCTACGAGCAGTACTTC CASSQSKGQPLTYEQYF
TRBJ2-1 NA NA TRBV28 TGTGCCAGCAGCCCATCGGGTAACGCCGAAAAGCCTTACAATGAGCAGTTCTTC CASSPSGNAEKPYNEQFF
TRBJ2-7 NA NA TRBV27 TGTGCCAGCAGTTTGAGGGCTGGGGTCGGAGGGGGCTACGAGCAGTACTTC CASSLRAGVGGGYEQYF
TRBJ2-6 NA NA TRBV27 TGTGCCAGCAGCCTCTTGGGGGGATCTTCAGGGGCCAACGTCCTGACTTTC CASSLLGGSSGANVLTF
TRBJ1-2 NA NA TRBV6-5 TGTGCCAGCAGTTACTCGGGGCGGGAAGATGGCTACACCTTC CASSYSGREDGYTF
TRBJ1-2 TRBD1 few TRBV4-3 TGCGCCAGCAGCCAAGTTGAGATCAGGGGGGACTATGGCTACACCTTC CASSQVEIRGDYGYTF
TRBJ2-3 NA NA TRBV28 TGTGCCAGCAGTTTAGTCCGACGGGGCACAGATACGCAGTATTTT CASSLVRRGTDTQYF
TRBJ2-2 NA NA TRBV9 TGTGCCAGCAGCGTAGGCGGGATGATCACCGGGGAGCTGTTTTTT CASSVGGMITGELFF
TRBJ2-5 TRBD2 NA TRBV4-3 TGCGCCAGCAGCCACGGACTAGCGGAACAAGAGACCCAGTACTTC CASSHGLAEQETQYF
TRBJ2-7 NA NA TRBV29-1 TGCAGCGTCGCCCGGGGCCTAACCTCCCACGAGCAGTACTTC CSVARGLTSHEQYF
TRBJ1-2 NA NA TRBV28 TGTGCCAGCAGTTTCTTACTTAACTATGGCTACACCTTC CASSFLLNYGYTF
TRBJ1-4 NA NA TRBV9 TGTGCCAGCACTTCGGGGGGCCTTAATGAAAAACTGTTTTTT CASTSGGLNEKLFF
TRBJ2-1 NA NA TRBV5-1 TGCGCCAGCAGCTTGATACCTACCAATGAGCAGTTCTTC CASSLIPTNEQFF
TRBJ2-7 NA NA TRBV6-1 TGTGCCAGCAGTGAAGCGCTTCGGGGGGAGCAGTACTTC CASSEALRGEQYF
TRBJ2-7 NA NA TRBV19 TGTGCCAGCGGTCTTGGGGGGATCGAGCAGTACTTC CASGLGGIEQYF
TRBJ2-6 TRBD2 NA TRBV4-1 TGCGCCAGCAGACTAGCGGGGTCCTCTGGGGCCAACGTCCTGACTTTC CASRLAGSSGANVLTF
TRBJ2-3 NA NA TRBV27 TGTGCCAGCGGAACTCCGCGGCGGGATACGCAGTATTTT CASGTPRRDTQYF
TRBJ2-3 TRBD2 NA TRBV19 TGTGCCAGTACGGGACTAGCGGCCACAGATACGCAGTATTTT CASTGLAATDTQYF